Below, 28 T cell receptor beta chains from the same sample are listed, as sequenced in a study of high-grade serous ovarian cancer treatment subgroups. The tumor samples were collected prior to definitive surgery or chemotherapy. The table came from immunoSEQ multiplex PCR; TCRdb's copy has only in-frame clones and leaves some out. The table has about 10,000 clones, 80% to 85% seen once. The sequenced sample was tumor tissue. The receptors were sampled from a human donor with high-grade serous ovarian cancer.

The chain carries TRBV5-1 and TRBJ2-1, with 9 nucleotides matching TRBD2. V lost 3 bases, J lost 0 bases, and 10 bases stayed unmatched. Germline loops: CDR1 SGHRS, CDR2 YFSETQ. CDR3 length equals 18 residues. The CDR3 sequence: CASSWTTSGLSSYNEQFF. The CDR3, as DNA: TGCGCCAGCAGCTGGACTACTAGCGGGCTTAGCTCCTACAATGAGCAGTTCTTC.

This clone has only a few counts. V is TRBV5-1 and J is TRBJ1-2, with a possible D match to TRBD1 (5 bases). Trimming pared 4 bases from V and 4 bases from J, leaving 14 bases between. The CDR3 extends over 14 amino acids. Germline values: CDR1 SGHRS, CDR2 YFSETQ. The chain's CDR3 is CASSLLTVGYGYTF. CDR3 DNA: TGCGCCAGCAGCCTTCTGACAGTTGGCTATGGCTACACCTTC. Based on the CDR3 plus reference TRBV5-1 and TRBJ1-2, the full variable domain is KAGVTQTPRYLIKTRGQQVTLSCSPISGHRSVSWYQQTPGQGLQFLFEYFSETQRNKGNFPGRFSGRQFSNSRSEMNVSTLELGDSALYLCASSLLTVGYGYTFGSGTRLTVV.

The chain uses TRBV7-9 and TRBJ1-1; tentative D call: TRBD1 (5 bases). This CDR3 region has 16 residues. Trimming removed 5 bases at V and 0 bases at J, with 16 bases between. Germline-derived CDR1 and CDR2 are SEHNR and FQNEAQ (reference sequence). The CDR3 here is CASSHTGRGLNTEAFF. The CDR3 region has the DNA TGTGCCAGCAGCCATACGGGACGGGGATTGAACACTGAAGCTTTCTTT. Combining the CDR3 with reference TRBV7-9 and TRBJ1-1 gives the whole variable domain DTGVSQNPRHKITKRGQNVTFRCDPISEHNRLYWYRQTLGQGPEFLTYFQNEAQLEKSRLLSDRFSAERPKGSFSTLEIQRTEQGDSAMYLCASSHTGRGLNTEAFFGQGTRLTVV.

The chain combines TRBV6-6 with TRBJ1-6, with TRBD1 identical over 9 bases. The CDR3 is made up of 13 amino acids. The ends lost 10 bases at V and 11 bases at J; junction bases unmatched: 9. Germline V gives CDR1 MNHNY, CDR2 SVGAGI (reference sequence). CDR3 residues: CATTTGGETPLHF. The CDR3 bases are TGTGCCACCACAACAGGGGGCGAGACACCCCTCCACTTT.

V is TRBV6-6 and J is TRBJ1-1; D remains ambiguous. V lost 6 bases and J 6 bases, leaving 14 bases between the germline ends. Germline V gene sequence: CDR1 MNHNY, CDR2 SVGAGI (reference sequence). This CDR3 contains 13 residues. Here the CDR3 reads CASRTDTRAEAFF. The CDR3 DNA follows: TGTGCCAGCAGGACCGACACGAGGGCTGAAGCTTTCTTT.

This chain connects TRBV28 to TRBJ2-3; TRBD2 aligns across 7 bases. V lost 8 bases to trimming and J lost 4 bases; unmatched junction nucleotides: 12. CDR1 and CDR2 from the germline V gene are MDHEN and SYDVKM. The CDR3 runs 15 residues. The CDR3 loop reads CASVRSGTGADTQYF. The CDR3 coding sequence is TGTGCCAGCGTCCGAAGCGGGACCGGGGCAGATACGCAGTATTTT.

V usage is TRBV5-1 and J usage is TRBJ1-4; 7 nucleotides agree with TRBD1. The V gene's germline CDR1 is SGHRS and CDR2 YFSETQ. With 0 bases clipped from V and 6 bases from J, the junction kept 8 bases outside the gene matches. The CDR3 extends over 16 amino acids. The CDR3 loop reads CASSLALGTAHEKLFF. CDR3 coding DNA: TGCGCCAGCAGCTTGGCTTTGGGGACAGCTCATGAAAAACTGTTTTTT.

The chain employs TRBV28 and TRBJ2-3, with unresolved D. The CDR3 runs to 13 residues. Trimming removed 5 bases at V and 3 bases at J, with 9 bases between. Looked up from germline, CDR1 is MDHEN and CDR2 is SYDVKM. In DNA form, the CDR3 reads TGTGCCAGCAGTCGGTATGGGACAGATACGCAGTATTTT. It translates to CASSRYGTDTQYF.

V gene TRBV25-1 combines with J gene TRBJ2-5, with 9 bases identical to TRBD1. This CDR3 has 14 residues. The V segment lost 5 bases and the J segment 4 bases; nucleotides outside the gene matches: 5. Germline CDR1 and CDR2: MGHDK and SYGVNS. The CDR3 spells CASSSRTGVETQYF. The CDR3 DNA sequence: TGTGCCAGCAGTTCCCGGACAGGGGTAGAGACCCAGTACTTC.

The chain employs TRBV7-2 and TRBJ1-2, with D possibly matching TRBD1 (6 bases). The V and J ends lost 2 bases and 4 bases respectively, with 11 bases between them. Germline lookup yields CDR1 SGHTA and CDR2 FQGNSA. The CDR3 runs 14 residues. The CDR3 is CASSLYRATYGYTF. CDR3 DNA: TGTGCCAGCAGCTTATACAGGGCGACCTATGGCTACACCTTC.

The chain uses TRBV19 and TRBJ2-5; 11 nucleotides line up with TRBD1. With the DNA end fitting TRBJ2-7 better, the J assignment may be wrong. This CDR3 contains 15 residues. The germline CDR1 and CDR2 sequences are LNHDA and SQIVND (reference sequence). In nucleotides, the CDR3 is TGTGCCAGTAGTACAAGGACAGGGGGCTTCGACGAGCAGTACTTC. Its translation is CASSTRTGGFDEQYF.

This chain links TRBV18 with TRBJ1-4, with D perhaps matching TRBD1 (6 bases). CDR3 size: 15 residues. The V gene lost 1 base and the J gene lost 3 bases, with 9 bases spanning the gap. From germline, CDR1 is KGHSH and CDR2 LQKENI. In DNA, the CDR3 is TGTGCCAGCTCACCACAAGGACAGCCTAATGAAAAACTGTTTTTT. This codes for CASSPQGQPNEKLFF.

The V call is TRBV5-1, the J call TRBJ2-2; TRBD1 matches at 9 bases. CDR3 length: 15 residues. CDR1 is SGHRS, CDR2 YFSETQ, per germline. The J segment lost 5 bases and the V segment lost 0 bases, leaving 2 bases of the junction unmatched. CDR3 DNA: TGCGCCAGCAGCTTGGCGACAGGGGGGACCGGGGAGCTGTTTTTT. This encodes CASSLATGGTGELFF.

V and J are TRBV30 and TRBJ1-1, with D maybe TRBD1 (6 bases). The CDR3 runs 12 residues. The germline V and J ends were trimmed by 7 bases and 8 bases, with 17 bases remaining between them. From germline, CDR1 is GTSNPN and CDR2 SVGIG (reference sequence). The CDR3 sequence: CASQGDGGEAFF. The CDR3 DNA is TGTGCCTCACAGGGTGACGGAGGGGAAGCTTTCTTT.

This clone was detected only a few times. The rearrangement joins TRBV7-9 to TRBJ1-3; D is unclear. Between the trimmed V and J ends, which lost 9 bases and 0 bases, there was a span of 9 bases. From germline, CDR1 is SEHNR and CDR2 FQNEAQ (reference sequence). The CDR3 runs 13 residues. CDR3 in amino acids: CASDKSSGNTIYF. CDR3 DNA sequence: TGTGCCAGTGACAAGAGCTCTGGAAACACCATATATTTT.

The CDR3 coding sequence is TGTGCTAGTGGTCCCCAGGGTAATCAGCCCCAGCATTTT. This gives the protein CASGPQGNQPQHF. The chain employs TRBV12-5 and TRBJ1-5; possible D gene TRBD1, 5 bases. CDR3 length equals 13 residues. CDR1 and CDR2 (germline): LGHNT, FRNRAP. Trimming removed 5 bases at V and 4 bases at J, with 9 bases between.

The chain combines TRBV6-5 with TRBJ1-4, with D perhaps TRBD1 (5 bases). The V gene's germline CDR1 is MNHEY and CDR2 SVGAGI. The CDR3 length is 14 residues. Trimming left V 6 bases short and J 5 bases short, with 13 bases between. CDR3 bases: TGTGCCAGCAGCCGGTCTTGGGGGAATGAAAAACTGTTTTTT. Translation gives CASSRSWGNEKLFF.

The rearrangement links TRBV7-9 to TRBJ1-1; D is unresolved. The V end lost 4 bases, the J end lost 4 bases, and 10 bases lay between the germline ends. Germline V gives CDR1 SEHNR, CDR2 FQNEAQ (reference sequence). This CDR3 has 13 residues. The CDR3 here is CASSSSRGTEAFF. The CDR3 DNA reads as TGTGCCAGCAGCTCAAGCCGGGGCACTGAAGCTTTCTTT. Supplemented by reference TRBV7-9 and TRBJ1-1, the full variable domain reads DTGVSQNPRHKITKRGQNVTFRCDPISEHNRLYWYRQTLGQGPEFLTYFQNEAQLEKSRLLSDRFSAERPKGSFSTLEIQRTEQGDSAMYLCASSSSRGTEAFFGQGTRLTVV.

CDR3 residues: CASSARELGSREQFF. The CDR3 DNA is TGTGCCAGCAGCGCTAGGGAATTGGGGAGCCGCGAGCAGTTCTTC. The genes are TRBV7-2 and TRBJ2-1, with D possibly being TRBD2 (5 bases). Germline assignment: CDR1 SGHTA and CDR2 FQGNSA. This CDR3 comprises 15 residues. Trimming cost V 5 bases and J 10 bases, with 21 bases left between them.

This rearrangement joins TRBV5-1 to TRBJ1-2; 9 bases align to TRBD1. With V trimmed by 0 bases and J by 7 bases, 7 bases remained unmatched. The CDR3 is made up of 15 amino acids. The germline V gene has CDR1 SGHRS and CDR2 YFSETQ. The CDR3 here is CASSLGGGQGRGYTF. The CDR3 bases are TGCGCCAGCAGCTTGGGGGGGGGACAGGGCCGTGGCTACACCTTC.

The CDR3 sequence: CASSPGGFEQYF. The CDR3 DNA is TGTGCCAGCAGCCCTGGGGGCTTCGAGCAGTACTTC. The V and J genes are TRBV28 and TRBJ2-7, with D maybe TRBD1 (6 bases). The CDR3 is made up of 12 amino acids. Trimming removed 6 bases at V and 6 bases at J, with 12 bases between. Germline loops: CDR1 MDHEN, CDR2 SYDVKM.

This clone has a handful of counts. Relative to the germline gene, one junction end is altered; a read error may explain this. This chain connects TRBV7-7 to TRBJ2-5; TRBD1 matches at 12 bases. The CDR3 is made up of 20 amino acids. Per germline, CDR1 SSHAT and CDR2 FNYEAQ (reference sequence). The CDR3 bases are TGTGCTAGCAGCCCCTACCTCCTCGCCGGGACAGGGGGCCGGAGAGAGACCCAGTACTTC. Translating gives CASSPYLLAGTGGRRETQYF.

V gene TRBV5-4 combines with J gene TRBJ1-1; the match to TRBD1 covers 7 bases. The CDR3 totals 14 residues. V was pared by 0 bases and J by 6 bases, with 5 bases of the junction left unmatched. Germline V gene sequence: CDR1 SGHNT, CDR2 YYREEE (reference sequence). DNA for the CDR3: TGTGCCAGCAGCTTGGGCAGGGGGAGCTCTGAAGCTTTCTTT. As protein: CASSLGRGSSEAFF. The full variable domain, in which reference TRBV5-4 and TRBJ1-1 provide the parts outside the CDR3, is ETGVTQSPTHLIKTRGQQVTLRCSSQSGHNTVSWYQQALGQGPQFIFQYYREEENGRGNFPPRFSGLQFPNYSSELNVNALELDDSALYLCASSLGRGSSEAFFGQGTRLTVV.

The chain couples TRBV5-1 to TRBJ2-3; 9 bases fit TRBD2. Germline trimming cut 5 bases from V and 3 bases from J; bases unmatched to any gene: 7. CDR3 length: 15 residues. Germline loops: CDR1 SGHRS, CDR2 YFSETQ. The CDR3 DNA reads as TGCGCCAGCAGAGGGATAGCGGGAGCGACAGATACGCAGTATTTT. Its translation is CASRGIAGATDTQYF.

The chain joins TRBV29-1 to TRBJ2-1; D uncertain. Germline CDR1 and CDR2: SQVTM and ANQGSEA. This CDR3 region has 12 residues. Trimming pared 8 bases from V and 2 bases from J, leaving 10 bases between. The CDR3 protein is CSIRAAYNEQFF. In DNA form, the CDR3 reads TGCAGCATCCGGGCAGCCTACAATGAGCAGTTCTTC.

The rearrangement joins TRBV27 to TRBJ2-1; 11 nucleotides match TRBD2. This CDR3 has 14 amino acids. The V gene's germline CDR1 is MNHEY and CDR2 SMNVEV (reference sequence). The junction had 2 bases not matched to a gene; V was cut back by 6 bases and J by 4 bases. CDR3 amino acids: CASRVAGGYNEQFF. Written as DNA, the CDR3 is TGTGCCAGCAGGGTAGCGGGAGGGTACAATGAGCAGTTCTTC.

This clone has a single count. The chain joins TRBV6-1 to TRBJ1-1, with 7 bases matching TRBD1. Germline V lookup: CDR1 MNHNS, CDR2 SASEGT. V was pared by 4 bases and J by 4 bases, with 6 bases of the junction left unmatched. The length of the CDR3 is 14 residues. CDR3 loop: CASSGLTGTTEAFF. The CDR3 coding sequence is TGTGCCAGCAGTGGCCTGACAGGGACCACTGAAGCTTTCTTT.

V and J are TRBV6-5 and TRBJ2-4; a weak D match, TRBD1 (5 bases). Germline CDR1 and CDR2: MNHEY and SVGAGI. This CDR3 comprises 16 residues. V gave up 2 bases and J gave up 6 bases, with 17 bases separating them. CDR3 region: CASSYQKDSAGNIQYF. The CDR3 DNA follows: TGTGCCAGCAGTTACCAAAAAGACAGCGCCGGAAACATTCAGTACTTC.